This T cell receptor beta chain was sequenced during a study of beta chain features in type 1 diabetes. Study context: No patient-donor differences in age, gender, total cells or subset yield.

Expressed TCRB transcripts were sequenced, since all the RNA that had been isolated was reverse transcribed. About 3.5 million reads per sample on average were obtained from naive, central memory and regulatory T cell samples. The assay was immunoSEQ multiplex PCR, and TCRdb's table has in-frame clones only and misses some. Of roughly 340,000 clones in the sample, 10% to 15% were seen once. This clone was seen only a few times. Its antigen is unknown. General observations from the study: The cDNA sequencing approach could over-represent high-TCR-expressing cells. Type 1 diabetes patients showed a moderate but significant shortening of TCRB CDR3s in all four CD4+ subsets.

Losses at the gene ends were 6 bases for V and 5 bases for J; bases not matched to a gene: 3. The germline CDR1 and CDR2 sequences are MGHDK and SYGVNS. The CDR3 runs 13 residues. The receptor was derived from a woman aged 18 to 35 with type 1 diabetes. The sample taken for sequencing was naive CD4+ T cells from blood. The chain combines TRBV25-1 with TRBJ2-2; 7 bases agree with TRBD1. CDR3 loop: CASSVTGTGELFF. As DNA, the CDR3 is TGTGCCAGCAGCGTGACAGGGACCGGGGAGCTGTTTTTT.